This T cell receptor beta chain was documented in a study of blood T cell repertoires in COVID-19. Study-wide context: Sources were T cells, B-cell-depleted T cells, or PBMCs; the material itself was cDNA or gDNA.

Losses at the gene ends were 2 bases for V and 7 bases for J; bases not matched to a gene: 12. This CDR3 is 16 amino acids long. Germline V lookup: CDR1 SGHRS, CDR2 YFSETQ. The data were produced by immunoSEQ multiplex PCR, yet TCRdb's version contains in-frame clones alone and is incomplete. The sample yields a few hundred thousand clones, around 83% seen once. Sequencing was done on a sample of peripheral blood. V gene TRBV5-1 combines with J gene TRBJ2-3, with TRBD2 identical over 8 bases. The receptor comes from a woman aged 45-65 years with acute or convalescent COVID-19. CDR3 DNA: TGCGCCAGCAGCTTTGATGTCTCGGGGGGGCGGTATACGCAGTATTTT. Translated, it gives CASSFDVSGGRYTQYF.